This paragraph reports one TCR beta chain. Antigen: not known. CDR3 length: 13 residues. The V gene's germline CDR1 is SNHLY and CDR2 FYNNEI. Trimming took 3 bases from V and 5 from J, leaving 10 bases between them. This sample is drawn from a study of T-cell memory formation after mild COVID-19. Study-wide results and limits: Proof of SARS-CoV-2 specificity was absent for the second-wave clones that crested on day 37. While clones contracting from day 15 to 85 were balanced between CD4 and CD8, later expanders leaned CD4+. For contracting clones, CD4+ ones sat mainly in CM and EM, CD8+ in EMRA.

Using its own MiXCR run on the 5' RACE reads, TCRdb lists one record per CDR3 protein. The sample lists roughly 300,000 distinct CDR3 sequences, roughly an eighth occurring once. Sequenced sample: PBMCs or a T cell subset sorted from them (not recorded which). The chain couples TRBV2 to TRBJ1-2, with D possibly matching TRBD1 (6 bases). The receptor comes from a man younger than 35 who had mild COVID-19 (a few samples of this study predate the infection). Cell type and time point are not known. DNA for the CDR3: TGTGCCAGCAGTGACCACAGGGTATATGGCTACACCTTC. Translation gives CASSDHRVYGYTF.